This T cell receptor (beta chain) was captured by sequencing in a study of blood T cell repertoires in COVID-19. Generated by immunoSEQ multiplex PCR, the TCRdb table keeps only in-frame clones and is missing some. The profile shows around 500,000 clones, 70% to 90% of them singletons. From germline, CDR1 is SGHRS and CDR2 YFSETQ. The germline V and J ends were trimmed by 4 bases and 0 bases, with 13 bases remaining between them. This CDR3 spans 15 amino acids. The chain employs TRBV5-1 and TRBJ1-1, with D tentatively TRBD1 (6 bases). The material sequenced was peripheral blood. The sequence was collected from a human donor in a cohort sampled during active COVID-19. The CDR3 sequence: CASSPDSLMNTEAFF. CDR3 nucleotides: TGCGCCAGCAGCCCGGACAGCCTTATGAACACTGAAGCTTTCTTT.